Following are 26 T cell receptor beta chains from one sample sequenced in a study of T cells in Graves' hyperthyroidism and ophthalmopathy. Amplified TCR beta CDR3 regions derived from RNA transcripts. Researchers ran a first-round RT-PCR on the TCR CDR3 using the HTBI primer set. Each CDR3 protein is one row after TCRdb ran MiXCR on the multiplex PCR reads. The table lists fewer than 900,000 distinct CDR3 sequences, about a sixth of them singletons. The sequenced sample consisted of blood. The receptors originated from a young man with Graves' hyperthyroidism.

This clonotype was observed many times. The genes are TRBV6-2 or TRBV6-3 and TRBJ1-1; 8 nucleotides align to TRBD1. Germline V lookup: CDR1 MNHEY, CDR2 SVGEGT. Germline trimming cut 11 bases from V and 0 bases from J; bases unmatched to any gene: 5. The CDR3 is made up of 13 amino acids. Written as DNA, the CDR3 is TGTGCCGTATCGGACAGGGTGAACACTGAAGCTTTCTTT. Protein sequence: CAVSDRVNTEAFF.

V and J are TRBV29-1 and TRBJ2-7, with TRBD1 identical over 9 bases. This CDR3 region has 15 residues. The germline V gene has CDR1 SQVTM and CDR2 ANQGSEA. J gave up 4 bases and V 7 bases, and 14 bases lay outside the gene matches. The CDR3 region is CSAGGWGQGPYEQYF. The CDR3 DNA reads as TGCAGCGCCGGGGGCTGGGGACAGGGTCCTTACGAGCAGTACTTC.

The chain has TRBV25-1 and TRBJ1-1; perhaps TRBD1 as D (5 bases). The germline CDR1 and CDR2 sequences are MGHDK and SYGVNS. This CDR3 is built from 16 residues. V was shortened by 3 bases and J by 5 bases, with 19 bases between the two germline ends. The CDR3, as DNA: TGTGCCAGCAGTGACTCATACGGGACCGCTGATACTGAAGCTTTCTTT. The encoded protein is CASSDSYGTADTEAFF.

On this clonotype itself: Mismatch with germline at one junction end may stem from a read error. The chain carries TRBV4-1 and TRBJ2-1; the D is unclear. This CDR3 contains 13 residues. Germline V gives CDR1 MGHRA, CDR2 YSYEKL. CDR3: CASSLRVNNEHFF. The CDR3 DNA reads TGCGCCAGCAGCCTCCGAGTTAACAATGAGCATTTCTTC.

This clonotype was counted many times. The J gene is TRBJ1-2, the V gene TRBV20-1; D is uncertain. Between the trimmed V and J ends, which lost 3 bases and 3 bases, there was a span of 5 bases. Germline V CDR1 and CDR2: DFQATT, SNEGSKA (reference sequence). The CDR3 extends over 11 amino acids. The DNA of the CDR3 is TGCAGTGCTAGCTTGGACTATGGCTACACCTTC. It specifies CSASLDYGYTF.

This clonotype was counted at least ten times. V usage is TRBV28 and J usage is TRBJ2-3; possible D gene TRBD2, 6 bases. With 6 bases removed from V and 8 bases from J, the gap between germline ends came to 21 bases. In germline, CDR1 is MDHEN, CDR2 SYDVKM. The CDR3 loop spans 15 amino acids. The CDR3 DNA reads TGTGCCAGCAGACTAAGCGGGCCACGGGCCCGTACGCAGTATTTT. It is translated as CASRLSGPRARTQYF.

This clonotype was observed once. The rearrangement joins TRBV14 to TRBJ1-3; the D is unclear. The CDR3 extends over 16 amino acids. V dropped 4 bases and J dropped 4 bases, with 17 bases sitting between them. Germline V CDR1 and CDR2: SGHDN, FVKESK. For the CDR3, the DNA is TGTGCCAGCAGCCTATTCGCCGGGTCCACCGGAAACACCATATATTTT. It encodes CASSLFAGSTGNTIYF.

This clonotype was seen repeatedly, ten times or more. The chain is built from TRBV7-2 and TRBJ2-7, with 10 bases that match TRBD1. The CDR3 covers 15 residues. CDR1 and CDR2 from the germline V gene are SGHTA and FQGNSA. V lost 5 bases to trimming and J lost 4 bases; unmatched junction nucleotides: 8. The CDR3 sequence: CASSLETGGGYEQYF. The CDR3 DNA reads as TGTGCCAGCAGCCTGGAGACAGGGGGCGGATACGAGCAGTACTTC.

Only a few counts were recorded for this clonotype. This sequence joins TRBV20-1 and TRBJ2-1; D is uncertain. V lost 4 bases to trimming and J lost 0 bases, with 10 bases between them. Germline CDR1 is DFQATT and CDR2 is SNEGSKA (reference sequence). The CDR3 totals 14 residues. The CDR3 is CSAKDLYSYNEQFF. The CDR3 DNA reads TGCAGTGCTAAGGACCTGTACTCCTACAATGAGCAGTTCTTC.

This clonotype was recorded at least ten times. The V and J genes are TRBV28 and TRBJ1-5; D not certain. This CDR3 is 15 amino acids long. Trimming took 6 bases from V and 0 from J, leaving 12 bases between them. Germline V gene data show CDR1 as MDHEN and CDR2 as SYDVKM. The CDR3 DNA follows: TGTGCCAGCAGCCGCCTACAGAATAGCAATCAGCCCCAGCATTTT. This codes for CASSRLQNSNQPQHF.

In this sample, this clonotype turned up a few times. V usage is TRBV7-9 and J usage is TRBJ1-4; the match to TRBD1 covers 8 bases. CDR1 and CDR2 (germline): SEHNR, FQNEAQ (reference sequence). The CDR3 spans 15 residues. The V gene end was trimmed by 2 bases and the J gene end by 7 bases; junction bases not matched to a gene: 6. CDR3 in amino acids: CASSLNSGGSEKLFF. The CDR3 region has the DNA TGTGCCAGCAGCTTAAATTCAGGGGGCAGTGAAAAACTGTTTTTT. The complete variable domain, with remaining parts taken from reference TRBV7-9 and TRBJ1-4, reads DTGVSQNPRHKITKRGQNVTFRCDPISEHNRLYWYRQTLGQGPEFLTYFQNEAQLEKSRLLSDRFSAERPKGSFSTLEIQRTEQGDSAMYLCASSLNSGGSEKLFFGSGTQLSVL.

The table lists this clonotype with a few counts. This chain links TRBV15 with TRBJ1-5; a weak D match, TRBD1 (5 bases). Germline lookup yields CDR1 LNHNV and CDR2 YYDKDF (reference sequence). The CDR3 is 18 residues long. Trimming shortened V by 4 bases and J by 4 bases, and 23 bases separated the two germline ends. Here the CDR3 reads CATSNPRRSGTLNQPQHF. The CDR3 DNA follows: TGTGCCACCAGCAACCCTCGGAGAAGCGGGACGCTGAATCAGCCCCAGCATTTT.

The chain joins TRBV2 to TRBJ2-5; D is perhaps TRBD2 (5 bases). The CDR3 length is 13 residues. Looked up from germline, CDR1 is SNHLY and CDR2 is FYNNEI. V lost 3 bases and J 7 bases, leaving 12 bases between the germline ends. CDR3 protein: CASSEGSAGTQYF. CDR3 bases: TGTGCCAGCAGTGAGGGGAGTGCCGGGACCCAGTACTTC.

There are many counts of this clonotype. The J gene is TRBJ2-7, the V gene TRBV28, with 10 bases that match TRBD1. The CDR3 is 15 amino acids. From germline, CDR1 is MDHEN and CDR2 SYDVKM. The trim removed 5 bases at V and 7 bases at J, leaving 11 bases unmatched. This chain's CDR3 is CASSPRDRGWEEQYF. CDR3 sequence (DNA): TGTGCCAGCAGTCCCCGGGACAGGGGTTGGGAAGAGCAGTACTTC.

V usage is TRBV30 and J usage is TRBJ1-2, with 7 bases fitting TRBD1. This CDR3 region has 14 residues. Germline trimming cut 4 bases from V and 0 bases from J; bases unmatched to any gene: 5. Germline CDR1 and CDR2: GTSNPN and SVGIG (reference sequence). CDR3 amino acids: CAWNSGTANYGYTF. CDR3 sequence (DNA): TGTGCCTGGAACTCCGGGACAGCTAACTATGGCTACACCTTC.

This clonotype was seen only a few times. V gene TRBV11-2 combines with J gene TRBJ2-2; a weak D match, TRBD2 (5 bases). Germline CDR1 is SGHAT and CDR2 is FQNNGV. The length of the CDR3 is 13 residues. V lost 6 bases to trimming and J lost 4 bases, with 9 bases between them. In DNA, the CDR3 is TGTGCCAGCAGGGAGGCAGCCACCGGGGAGCTGTTTTTT. It is translated as CASREAATGELFF.

This clonotype came up a few times. The chain is built from TRBV24-1 and TRBJ1-5; D perhaps matches TRBD1 (5 bases). The CDR3 has 15 residues. V shed 2 bases and J shed 3 bases, with 10 bases lying between them. Germline loops: CDR1 KGHDR, CDR2 SFDVKD. The CDR3: CATSDSDRNNQPQHF. The DNA for the CDR3 is TGTGCCACCAGTGATTCCGACAGAAACAATCAGCCCCAGCATTTT.

J is TRBJ1-5 and V is TRBV28, with 9 bases identical to TRBD1. Trimming cost V 4 bases and J 2 bases; bases outside gene matches: 6. The germline V gene encodes CDR1 MDHEN and CDR2 SYDVKM. This CDR3 comprises 16 residues. The DNA of the CDR3 is TGTGCCAGCAGTTATACAGGGGGCAGAGGCAATCAGCCCCAGCATTTT. Translated: CASSYTGGRGNQPQHF.

In its sample, this clonotype was seen many times. The V and J genes are TRBV6-1 and TRBJ1-2; the D is unclear. CDR1 MNHNS and CDR2 SASEGT come from the germline V gene. The ends were cut back, 6 bases at V and 5 bases at J, with 10 bases in the middle. This CDR3 is built from 12 residues. In nucleotides, the CDR3 is TGTGCCAGCAGGGAAAGACGGTATGGCTACACCTTC. It yields the protein CASRERRYGYTF.

In its sample, this clonotype was seen once. This sequence joins TRBV2 and TRBJ1-1; D unclear. CDR1 is SNHLY, CDR2 FYNNEI, per germline. The CDR3 runs 13 residues. CDR3 region: CATGVFGNTEAFF. For the CDR3, the DNA is TGTGCTACCGGAGTCTTCGGGAACACTGAAGCTTTCTTT.

This clonotype has only a few counts. V and J are TRBV9 and TRBJ2-7; D not resolved. Trimming removed 7 bases from V and 3 bases from J, with 11 bases in between. Germline CDR1 SGDLS, CDR2 YYNGEE. This CDR3 spans 12 amino acids. CDR3 nucleotide sequence: TGTGCCAGCGGAAACTCTTACTACGAGCAGTACTTC. This encodes CASGNSYYEQYF. Combining the CDR3 with reference TRBV9 and TRBJ2-7 gives the whole variable domain DSGVTQTPKHLITATGQRVTLRCSPRSGDLSVYWYQQSLDQGLQFLIQYYNGEERAKGNILERFSAQQFPDLHSELNLSSLELGDSALYFCASGNSYYEQYFGPGTRLTVT.

This clonotype turned up a few times. The chain combines TRBV2 with TRBJ2-5; 7 nucleotides align to TRBD2. Germline V gene lookup returns CDR1 SNHLY and CDR2 FYNNEI. This CDR3 is 17 amino acids long. The trim removed 0 bases at V and 5 bases at J, leaving 12 bases unmatched. CDR3 sequence (DNA): TGTGCCAGCAGTGAAGCGAGGAGGAGCGGGATTAGGGAGACCCAGTACTTC. Translation gives CASSEARRSGIRETQYF.

The J gene is TRBJ2-2, the V gene TRBV28, with D possibly being TRBD1 or TRBD2 (5 bases each). With 3 bases removed from V and 7 bases from J, the gap between germline ends came to 9 bases. Germline V lookup: CDR1 MDHEN, CDR2 SYDVKM. The length of the CDR3 is 13 residues. The CDR3 DNA is TGTGCCAGCAGTTTTGGGACGGTCGGGGAGCTGTTTTTT. It codes for CASSFGTVGELFF.

This clonotype was seen only a few times. This rearrangement joins TRBV6-1 to TRBJ2-3; tentative D call: TRBD2 (7 bases). From germline, CDR1 is MNHNS and CDR2 SASEGT. The CDR3 contains 15 residues. V was cut by 6 bases and J by 4 bases, with 17 bases left in between. The CDR3 sequence: CASRAAGQGPDTQYF. The CDR3, as DNA: TGTGCCAGCAGGGCAGCGGGGCAGGGGCCAGATACGCAGTATTTT.

The chain joins TRBV10-3 to TRBJ2-2; D ambiguous. This CDR3 has 14 amino acids. The V gene's germline CDR1 is ENHRY and CDR2 SYGVKD. Trimming took 4 bases from V and 0 from J, leaving 6 bases between them. The CDR3 sequence: CAISGHANTGELFF. The CDR3 DNA reads as TGTGCCATCAGTGGACACGCGAACACCGGGGAGCTGTTTTTT.

The chain employs TRBV4-1 and TRBJ2-1; weak D call: TRBD1 (6 bases). Per germline, CDR1 MGHRA and CDR2 YSYEKL. With 0 bases removed from V and 8 bases from J, the gap between germline ends came to 20 bases. CDR3 length equals 17 residues. For the CDR3, the DNA is TGCGCCAGCAGCCAAGATAGAGGGGGAGAGGTGCTCGATGAGCAGTTCTTC. It specifies CASSQDRGGEVLDEQFF.